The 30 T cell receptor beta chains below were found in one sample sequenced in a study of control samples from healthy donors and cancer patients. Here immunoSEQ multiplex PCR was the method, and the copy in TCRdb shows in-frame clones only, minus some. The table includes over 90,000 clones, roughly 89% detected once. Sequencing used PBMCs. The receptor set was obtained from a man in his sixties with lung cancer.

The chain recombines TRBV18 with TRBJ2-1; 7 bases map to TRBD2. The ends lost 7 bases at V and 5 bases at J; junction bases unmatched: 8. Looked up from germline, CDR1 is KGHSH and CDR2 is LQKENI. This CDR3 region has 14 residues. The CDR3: CASFSGLHDNEQFF. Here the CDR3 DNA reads TGTGCCAGCTTTTCGGGACTACACGACAATGAGCAGTTCTTC.

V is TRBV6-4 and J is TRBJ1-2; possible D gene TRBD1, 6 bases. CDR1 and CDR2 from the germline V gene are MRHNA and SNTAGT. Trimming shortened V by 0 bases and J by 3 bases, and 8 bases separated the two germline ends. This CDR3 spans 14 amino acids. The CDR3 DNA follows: TGTGCCAGCAGTGACTCTACAGGGTACTATGGCTACACCTTC. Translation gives CASSDSTGYYGYTF.

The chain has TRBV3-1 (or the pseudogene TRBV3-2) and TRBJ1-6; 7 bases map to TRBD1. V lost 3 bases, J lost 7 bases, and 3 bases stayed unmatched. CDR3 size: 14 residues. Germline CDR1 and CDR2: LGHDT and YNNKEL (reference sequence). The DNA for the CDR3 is TGTGCCAGCAGCCACAGGACAGGAAATTCACCCCTCCACTTT. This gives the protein CASSHRTGNSPLHF.

The DNA for the CDR3 is TGCGCCAGCAGCCCGGGGGACCACTCACCCGAGCAGTACGTC. The encoded protein is CASSPGDHSPEQYV. The chain employs TRBV5-1 and TRBJ2-7; weak D call: TRBD2 (6 bases). The CDR3 extends over 14 amino acids. Trimming stripped 4 bases from V and 6 bases from J, with 17 bases between. Germline CDR1 and CDR2: SGHRS and YFSETQ.

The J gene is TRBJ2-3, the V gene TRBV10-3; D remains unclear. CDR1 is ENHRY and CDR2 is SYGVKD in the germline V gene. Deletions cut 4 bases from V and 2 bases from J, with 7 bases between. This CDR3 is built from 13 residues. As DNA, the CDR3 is TGTGCCATCAGTGTTTCCATCACAGATACGCAGTATTTT. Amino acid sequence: CAISVSITDTQYF.

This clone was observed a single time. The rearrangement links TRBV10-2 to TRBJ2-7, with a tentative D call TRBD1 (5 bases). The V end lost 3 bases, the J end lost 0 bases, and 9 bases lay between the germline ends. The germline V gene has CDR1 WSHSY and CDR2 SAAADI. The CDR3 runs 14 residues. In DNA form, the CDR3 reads TGCGCCAGCAGTGACGACAGCCCCTCCTACGAGCAGTACTTC. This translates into CASSDDSPSYEQYF.

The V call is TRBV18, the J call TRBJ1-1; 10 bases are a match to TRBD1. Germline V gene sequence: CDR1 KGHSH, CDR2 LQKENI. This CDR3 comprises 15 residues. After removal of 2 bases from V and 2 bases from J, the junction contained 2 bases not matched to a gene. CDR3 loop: CASSPGDRGNTEAFF. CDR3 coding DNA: TGTGCCAGCTCACCAGGGGACAGGGGAAACACTGAAGCTTTCTTT.

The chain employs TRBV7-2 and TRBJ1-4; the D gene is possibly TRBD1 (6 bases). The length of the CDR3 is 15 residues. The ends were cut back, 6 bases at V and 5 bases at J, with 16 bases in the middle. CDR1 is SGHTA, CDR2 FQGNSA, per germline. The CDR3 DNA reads TGTGCCAGCAGTACCCAACAGGGACCAAATGAAAAACTGTTTTTT. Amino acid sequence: CASSTQQGPNEKLFF.

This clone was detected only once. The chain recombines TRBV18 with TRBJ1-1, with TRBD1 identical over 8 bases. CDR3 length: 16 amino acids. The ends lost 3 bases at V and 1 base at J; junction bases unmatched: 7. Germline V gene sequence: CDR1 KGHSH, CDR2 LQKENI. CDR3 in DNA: TGTGCCAGCTCACCCTTGACAGGGGCCGAGAACACTGAAGCTTTCTTT. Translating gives CASSPLTGAENTEAFF.

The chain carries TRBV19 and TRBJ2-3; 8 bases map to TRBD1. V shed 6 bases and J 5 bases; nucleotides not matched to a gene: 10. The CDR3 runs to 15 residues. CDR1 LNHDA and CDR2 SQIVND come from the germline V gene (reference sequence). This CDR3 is CASRTDRGRGDTQYF. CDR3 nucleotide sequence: TGTGCCAGTAGGACCGACAGGGGACGTGGAGATACGCAGTATTTT.

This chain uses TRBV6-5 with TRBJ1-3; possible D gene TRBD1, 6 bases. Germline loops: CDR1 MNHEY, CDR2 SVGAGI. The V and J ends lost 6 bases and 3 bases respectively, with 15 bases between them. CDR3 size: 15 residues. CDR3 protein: CASRRQEGGGNTIYF. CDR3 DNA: TGTGCCAGCAGAAGACAGGAGGGGGGTGGAAACACCATATATTTT.

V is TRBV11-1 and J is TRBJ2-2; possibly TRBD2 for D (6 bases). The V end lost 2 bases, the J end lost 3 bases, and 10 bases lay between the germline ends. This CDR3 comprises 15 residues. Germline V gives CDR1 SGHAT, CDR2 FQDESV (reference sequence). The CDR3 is CASSLLLADTGELFF. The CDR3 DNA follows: TGTGCCAGCAGCTTACTGTTAGCGGACACCGGGGAGCTGTTTTTT.

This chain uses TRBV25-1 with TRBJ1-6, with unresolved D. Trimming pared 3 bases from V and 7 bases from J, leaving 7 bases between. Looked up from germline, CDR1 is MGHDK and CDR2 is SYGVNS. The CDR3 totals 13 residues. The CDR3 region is CASSDPRNSPLHF. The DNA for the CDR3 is TGTGCCAGCAGTGATCCCCGCAATTCACCCCTCCACTTT.

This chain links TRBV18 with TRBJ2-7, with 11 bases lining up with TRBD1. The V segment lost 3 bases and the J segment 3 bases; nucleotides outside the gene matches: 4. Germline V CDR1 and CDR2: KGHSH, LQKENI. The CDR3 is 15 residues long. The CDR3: CASSPRTGGDYEQYV. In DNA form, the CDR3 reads TGTGCCAGCTCACCTCGGACAGGGGGCGACTACGAGCAGTACGTC.

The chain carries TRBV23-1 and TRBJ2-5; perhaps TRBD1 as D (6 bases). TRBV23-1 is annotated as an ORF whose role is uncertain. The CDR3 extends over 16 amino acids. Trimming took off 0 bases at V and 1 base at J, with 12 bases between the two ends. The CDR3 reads CASSQSVGQSQETQYF. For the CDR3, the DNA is TGCGCCAGCAGTCAATCGGTCGGACAGTCCCAAGAGACCCAGTACTTC.

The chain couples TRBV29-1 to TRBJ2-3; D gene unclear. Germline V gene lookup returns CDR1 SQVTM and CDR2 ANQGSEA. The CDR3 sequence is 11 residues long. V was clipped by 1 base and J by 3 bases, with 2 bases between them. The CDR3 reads CSVEGTDTQYF. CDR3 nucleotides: TGCAGCGTTGAAGGGACAGATACGCAGTATTTT.

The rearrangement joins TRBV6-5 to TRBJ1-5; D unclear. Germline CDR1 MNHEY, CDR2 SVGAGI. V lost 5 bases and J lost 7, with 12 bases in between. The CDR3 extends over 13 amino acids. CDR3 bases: TGTGCCAGCAGTCCCTTTATGGGCCAGCCCCAGCATTTT. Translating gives CASSPFMGQPQHF.

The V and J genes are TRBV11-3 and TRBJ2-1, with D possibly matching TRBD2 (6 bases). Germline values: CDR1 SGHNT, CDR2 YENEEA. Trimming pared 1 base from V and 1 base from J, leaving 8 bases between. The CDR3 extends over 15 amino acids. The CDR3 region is CASSLGAGSYNEQFF. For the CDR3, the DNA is TGTGCCAGCAGCTTAGGAGCGGGTTCCTACAATGAGCAGTTCTTC. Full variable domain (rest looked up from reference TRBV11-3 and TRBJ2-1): EAGVVQSPRYKIIEKKQPVAFWCNPISGHNTLYWYLQNLGQGPELLIRYENEEAVDDSQLPKDRFSAERLKGVDSTLKIQPAELGDSAVYLCASSLGAGSYNEQFFGPGTRLTVL.

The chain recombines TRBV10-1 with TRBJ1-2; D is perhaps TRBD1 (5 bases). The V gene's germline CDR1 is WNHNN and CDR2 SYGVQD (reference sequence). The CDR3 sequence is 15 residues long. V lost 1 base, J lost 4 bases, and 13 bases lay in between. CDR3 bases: TGCGCCAGCAGTGAGTATTCGGCAGGGACCTATGGCTACACCTTC. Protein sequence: CASSEYSAGTYGYTF.

Here the CDR3 reads CASSTGDGSGYTF. The CDR3 region has the DNA TGTGCCAGCAGCACCGGAGACGGATCCGGCTACACCTTC. The chain employs TRBV7-3 and TRBJ1-2, with D uncertain. Trimming stripped 5 bases from V and 8 bases from J, with 15 bases between. There are 13 residues in the CDR3. Germline V CDR1 and CDR2: SGHTA, FQGTGA.

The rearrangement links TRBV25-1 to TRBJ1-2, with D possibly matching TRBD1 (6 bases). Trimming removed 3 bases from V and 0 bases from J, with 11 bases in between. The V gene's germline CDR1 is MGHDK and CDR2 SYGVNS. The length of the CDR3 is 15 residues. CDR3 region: CASSEFGGANYGYTF. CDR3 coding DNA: TGTGCCAGCAGTGAGTTTGGGGGCGCTAACTATGGCTACACCTTC.

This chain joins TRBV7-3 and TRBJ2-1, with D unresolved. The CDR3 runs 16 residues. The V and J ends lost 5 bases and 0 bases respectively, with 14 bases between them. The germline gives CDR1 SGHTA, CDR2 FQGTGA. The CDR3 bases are TGTGCCAGCAGCCTCCTCGCTACCAGCTCCTACAATGAGCAGTTCTTC. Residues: CASSLLATSSYNEQFF.

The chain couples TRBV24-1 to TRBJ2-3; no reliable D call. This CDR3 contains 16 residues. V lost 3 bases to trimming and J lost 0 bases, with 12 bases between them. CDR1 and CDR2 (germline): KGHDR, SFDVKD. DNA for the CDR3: TGTGCCACCAGTGATCCGGGCGGCATCAGCACAGATACGCAGTATTTT. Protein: CATSDPGGISTDTQYF.

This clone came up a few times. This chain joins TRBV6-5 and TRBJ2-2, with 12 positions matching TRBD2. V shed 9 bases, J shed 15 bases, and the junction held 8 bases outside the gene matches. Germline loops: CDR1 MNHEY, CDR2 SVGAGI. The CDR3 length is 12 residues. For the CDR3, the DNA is TGTGCCAGTGGCGGACTAGCGGGGAATTTGTTTTTT. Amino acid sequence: CASGGLAGNLFF.

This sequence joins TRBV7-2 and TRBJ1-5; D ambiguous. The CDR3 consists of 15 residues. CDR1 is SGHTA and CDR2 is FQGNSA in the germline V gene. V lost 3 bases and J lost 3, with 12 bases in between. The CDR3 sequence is CASSFKISDNQPQHF. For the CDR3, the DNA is TGTGCCAGCAGCTTCAAGATATCAGACAATCAGCCCCAGCATTTT.

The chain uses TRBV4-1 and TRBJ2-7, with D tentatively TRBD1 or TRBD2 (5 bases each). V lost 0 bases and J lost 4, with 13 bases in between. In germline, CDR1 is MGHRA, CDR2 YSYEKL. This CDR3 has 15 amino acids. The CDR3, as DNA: TGCGCCAGCAGCCAAGACGGGACCGCGTTGTACGAGCAGTACTTC. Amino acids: CASSQDGTALYEQYF.

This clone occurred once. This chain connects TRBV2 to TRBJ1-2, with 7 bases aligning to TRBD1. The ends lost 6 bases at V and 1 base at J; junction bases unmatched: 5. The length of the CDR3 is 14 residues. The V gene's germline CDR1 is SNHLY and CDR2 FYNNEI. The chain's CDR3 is CASSLTGSNYGYTF. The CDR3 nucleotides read TGTGCCAGCAGCCTGACAGGGAGTAACTATGGCTACACCTTC.

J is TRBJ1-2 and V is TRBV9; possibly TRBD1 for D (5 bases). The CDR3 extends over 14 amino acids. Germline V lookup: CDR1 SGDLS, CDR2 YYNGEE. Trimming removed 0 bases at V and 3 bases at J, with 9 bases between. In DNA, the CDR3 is TGTGCCAGCAGCGTAGGGGGCATCGACTATGGCTACACCTTC. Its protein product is CASSVGGIDYGYTF.

The CDR3 protein is CASSSTGGAEQYV. CDR3 coding DNA: TGTGCCAGCAGCTCCACAGGGGGCGCCGAGCAGTACGTC. The V call is TRBV7-2, the J call TRBJ2-7, with 9 bases aligning to TRBD1. J gave up 6 bases and V 4 bases, and 4 bases lay outside the gene matches. The CDR3 spans 13 residues. Germline-derived CDR1 and CDR2 are SGHTA and FQGNSA.

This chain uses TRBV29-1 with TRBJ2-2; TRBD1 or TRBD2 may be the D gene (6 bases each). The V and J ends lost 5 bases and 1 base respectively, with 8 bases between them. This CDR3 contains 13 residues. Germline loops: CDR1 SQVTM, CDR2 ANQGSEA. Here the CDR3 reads CSVKGGNTGELFF. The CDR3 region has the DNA TGCAGCGTTAAGGGGGGGAACACCGGGGAGCTGTTTTTT.